The source of this TCR beta chain is a study of T-cell memory formation after mild COVID-19. The study's findings and limits: CD4+ contracting clones were mainly CM and EM; CD8+ ones, EMRA.

TCRdb analysed the 5' RACE reads with MiXCR anew, one entry per CDR3 protein. This table has around 420,000 distinct CDR3 sequences, around 24% appearing once. J was trimmed by 4 bases and V by 6 bases; bases with no gene match: 9. Germline loops: CDR1 SGHAT, CDR2 FQNNGV. This CDR3 is built from 16 residues. This clonotype has only a few counts. Its antigen is unknown. V is TRBV11-2 and J is TRBJ1-6, with 7 bases aligning to TRBD1. This receptor was obtained from an adult woman who had mild COVID-19 (a few samples of this study predate the infection). Cell type and time point are not known. The source material was PBMCs or a T cell subset sorted from them (not recorded which). As DNA, the CDR3 is TGTGCCAGCAGGCCAGGGACAGCTGGGTATAATTCACCCCTCCACTTT. Translating gives CASRPGTAGYNSPLHF.